Listed below are T cell receptor beta chains from one sample, sequenced in a study of blood T cell repertoires in COVID-19. TCRdb's copy holds only in-frame clones and misses some; the assay was immunoSEQ multiplex PCR. Of about 58,000 clones in the sample, 75% to 90% were seen once. Sequencing input: peripheral blood. These receptors were taken from a woman aged 55 to 70 with active COVID-19. The CDR3 runs from the conserved cysteine through the conserved F or W. D genes are given only for firm matches. Clone size is given for some rows only: seen once, a few or many times, or a class if the clone is expanded.

TRBV19	.	TRBJ1-2	.	CASGSPDRGYTF	TGTGCCAGTGGTAGCCCGGACAGAGGCTACACCTTC
TRBV18	TRBD1	TRBJ1-4	.	CASSPLVRAGQGGYEKLFF	TGTGCCAGCTCACCGCTCGTGCGCGCCGGACAGGGAGGCTATGAAAAACTGTTTTTT
TRBV5-1	TRBD1	TRBJ2-7	.	CASSLKGTGAYEQYF	TGCGCCAGCAGCTTGAAGGGAACAGGGGCCTACGAGCAGTACTTC
TRBV6-5	TRBD1	TRBJ2-7	.	CAAHGTGGYEQYF	TGTGCCGCTCATGGGACAGGGGGGTACGAGCAGTACTTC
TRBV10-1	.	TRBJ1-3	.	CASTAGNTIYF	TGCGCCAGCACAGCGGGAAACACCATATATTTT
TRBV7-9	TRBD1	TRBJ1-2	.	CASSLTGGYGYTF	TGTGCCAGCAGCTTAACAGGGGGGTATGGCTACACCTTC
TRBV9	TRBD2	TRBJ2-3	.	CASSARGAASTSGGLTDTQYF	TGTGCCAGCAGCGCCCGGGGGGCCGCATCGACTAGCGGGGGGCTCACAGATACGCAGTATTTT
TRBV30	.	TRBJ2-1	.	CAWEQGTGIANEQFF	TGTGCCTGGGAACAAGGGACTGGCATTGCAAATGAGCAGTTCTTC
TRBV19	.	TRBJ2-5	.	CASSPPRLGQETQYF	TGTGCCAGTAGCCCCCCTAGGTTGGGCCAAGAGACCCAGTACTTC
TRBV7-2	.	TRBJ2-3	.	CASSSAGRGSTDTQYF	TGTGCCAGCAGCTCCGCTGGGCGGGGTAGCACAGATACGCAGTATTTT
TRBV9	.	TRBJ2-5	.	CASSVGGTAQETQYF	TGTGCCAGCAGCGTAGGGGGGACTGCACAAGAGACCCAGTACTTC
TRBV4-2	TRBD1	TRBJ1-6	.	CASGQGNSPLHF	TGTGCCAGTGGACAGGGGAATTCACCCCTCCACTTT
TRBV19	.	TRBJ1-5	.	CASSQTGRQGQPQHF	TGTGCCAGTAGTCAAACAGGGCGTCAAGGTCAGCCCCAGCATTTT
TRBV27	.	TRBJ1-2	few	CASSRGRNGYTF	TGTGCCAGCAGTCGGGGGAGGAATGGCTACACCTTC
TRBV4-2	.	TRBJ2-7	.	CASSRVPYEQYF	TGTGCCAGCAGCCGCGTACCTTACGAGCAGTACTTC
TRBV7-2	TRBD2	TRBJ2-5	.	CASSLAFGGGSRETQYF	TGTGCCAGCAGCTTAGCGTTCGGCGGGGGTTCCCGGGAGACCCAGTACTTC
TRBV10-1	.	TRBJ1-1	.	CASSGGGHTEAFF	TGCGCCAGCAGTGGAGGGGGACACACTGAAGCTTTCTTT
TRBV29-1	TRBD1	TRBJ2-6	.	CSVEGQGQLGANVLTF	TGCAGCGTTGAAGGGCAGGGACAGCTTGGGGCCAACGTCCTGACTTTC
TRBV27	TRBD1	TRBJ2-7	.	CASSSTGEPQYF	TGTGCCAGCAGTTCAACAGGGGAGCCGCAGTACTTC
TRBV18	.	TRBJ2-1	.	CASSPGQYNEQFF	TGTGCCAGCTCCCCCGGACAGTACAATGAGCAGTTCTTC
TRBV4-2	.	TRBJ2-5	.	CASSPGIRSQETQYF	TGTGCCAGCAGCCCAGGGATCAGGTCTCAAGAGACCCAGTACTTC
TRBV24-1	TRBD1	TRBJ2-2	.	CATSGVPGTDTGELFF	TGTGCCACCAGTGGAGTCCCCGGGACAGACACCGGGGAGCTGTTTTTT
TRBV15	TRBD2	TRBJ2-1	.	CATSRERGARSYNEQFF	TGTGCCACCAGCAGGGAGCGGGGGGCGAGATCCTACAATGAGCAGTTCTTC
TRBV30	TRBD1	TRBJ1-1	.	CAWMPPDRGNTEAFF	TGTGCCTGGATGCCCCCGGACAGGGGGAACACTGAAGCTTTCTTT
TRBV9	.	TRBJ1-1	.	CASSVVLGGITEAFF	TGTGCCAGCAGCGTAGTTCTCGGCGGGATCACTGAAGCTTTCTTT
TRBV19	.	TRBJ1-5	.	CASSIDRVNQPQHF	TGTGCCAGTAGTATAGACAGGGTCAATCAGCCCCAGCATTTT
TRBV14	TRBD1	TRBJ1-2	.	CASSQGTGVLVNYGYTF	TGTGCCAGCAGCCAAGGGACAGGGGTTTTAGTGAACTATGGCTACACCTTC
TRBV18	TRBD2	TRBJ2-7	.	CASSPSGGGSYEQYF	TGTGCCAGCTCACCGTCTGGGGGGGGCTCCTACGAGCAGTACTTC
TRBV10-2	.	TRBJ2-3	.	CASSDQWRGTDTQYF	TGCGCCAGCAGTGATCAGTGGCGGGGCACAGATACGCAGTATTTT
TRBV5-4	.	TRBJ1-2	.	CASSPLGAALTF	TGTGCCAGCAGCCCGCTGGGGGCGGCGTTAACCTTC
TRBV7-8	TRBD1	TRBJ1-4	.	CASAYGTVLSTNEKLFF	TGTGCCAGCGCCTACGGGACAGTCTTATCAACTAATGAAAAACTGTTTTTT
TRBV10-2	TRBD1	TRBJ1-1	.	CASSVETGGTEAFF	TGCGCCAGCAGTGTGGAGACAGGGGGGACTGAAGCTTTCTTT
TRBV21-1	.	TRBJ2-3	.	CASSKDGTRTTTDTQYF	TGTGCCAGCAGCAAAGATGGAACGAGGACTACAACAGATACGCAGTATTTT
TRBV18	.	TRBJ2-1	.	CASSPDSSIYNEQFF	TGTGCCAGCTCCCCGGACAGTTCCATCTACAATGAGCAGTTCTTC
TRBV5-1	.	TRBJ2-1	.	CASSLEAGYGNEQFF	TGCGCCAGCAGCTTGGAGGCAGGGTATGGCAATGAGCAGTTCTTC
TRBV19	.	TRBJ1-5	.	CASEPGYNQPQHF	TGTGCCAGCGAACCAGGATACAATCAGCCCCAGCATTTT
TRBV6-2/TRBV6-3	.	TRBJ2-7	.	CASSHGQTYEQYF	TGTGCCAGCAGCCACGGACAGACCTACGAGCAGTACTTC
TRBV3-1/TRBV3-2	.	TRBJ2-1	.	CASSQGRGQFF	TGTGCCAGCAGCCAAGGGAGGGGACAGTTCTTC
TRBV9	TRBD1	TRBJ2-2	.	CASSVGQGYTGELFF	TGTGCCAGCAGCGTGGGACAGGGCTACACCGGGGAGCTGTTTTTT
TRBV5-1	.	TRBJ1-6	.	CASSPGPQGSPLHF	TGCGCCAGCAGCCCCGGACCCCAGGGCTCACCCCTCCACTTT
TRBV19	.	TRBJ1-2	.	CAIGREYGYTF	TGTGCCATAGGTAGGGAGTATGGCTACACCTTC
TRBV5-1	.	TRBJ2-1	.	CASSLGSGYNEQFF	TGCGCCAGCAGCTTGGGAAGCGGGTACAATGAGCAGTTCTTC
TRBV30	TRBD1	TRBJ2-7	.	CAWSHGTGWEYF	TGTGCCTGGAGTCACGGGACAGGATGGGAGTACTTC
TRBV27	.	TRBJ1-2	.	CASKMRGGGYTF	TGTGCCAGCAAAATGAGGGGAGGGGGCTACACCTTC
TRBV3-1/TRBV3-2	TRBD1	TRBJ1-2	few	CASSQPGQKGGYTF	TGTGCCAGCAGCCAACCGGGACAGAAAGGTGGCTACACCTTC